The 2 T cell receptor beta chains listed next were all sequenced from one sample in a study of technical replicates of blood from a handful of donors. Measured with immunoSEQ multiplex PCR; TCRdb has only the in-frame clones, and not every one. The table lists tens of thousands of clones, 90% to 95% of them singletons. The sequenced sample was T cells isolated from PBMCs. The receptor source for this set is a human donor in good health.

This CDR3 reads CASSLDVNRVYEQYF. DNA for the CDR3: TGTGCCAGCAGCTTAGATGTTAACAGGGTCTACGAGCAGTACTTC. The V and J genes are TRBV11-2 and TRBJ2-7; tentative D call: TRBD1 (6 bases). Germline loops: CDR1 SGHAT, CDR2 FQNNGV. The V gene lost 0 bases and the J gene lost 3 bases, with 12 bases spanning the gap. The CDR3 covers 15 residues. The full variable domain, with the rest looked up from reference TRBV11-2 and TRBJ2-7, is EAGVAQSPRYKIIEKRQSVAFWCNPISGHATLYWYQQILGQGPKLLIQFQNNGVVDDSQLPKDRFSAERLKGVDSTLKIQPAKLEDSAVYLCASSLDVNRVYEQYFGPGTRLTVT.

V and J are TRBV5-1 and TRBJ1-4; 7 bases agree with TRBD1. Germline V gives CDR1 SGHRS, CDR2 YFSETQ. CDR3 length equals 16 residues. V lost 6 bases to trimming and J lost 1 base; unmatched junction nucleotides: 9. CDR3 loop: CASTPSPGGTNEKLFF. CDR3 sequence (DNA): TGCGCCAGCACCCCCTCGCCAGGGGGAACTAATGAAAAACTGTTTTTT.